This TCR beta chain was recovered during a study of vaccination and CD4 T cells after COVID-19. With the Oncomine TCR Beta short-read assay, DNA from cultured CD4+ T cells was sequenced. TCRdb re-called the PCR reads through MiXCR, storing one row per CDR3 protein. The sample gives 25,000 or so distinct CDR3 sequences, 43% of which show up once; around 7.8% is in the top ten. The treatment denotes: roughly nine-day PBMC culture with coronavirus spike peptide pools or control peptides (ViraFEST assay). This clonotype was observed a handful of times. The antigen is undetermined. Regarding the study as a whole: Looking at convalescent patients, 304 of their 307 vaccine-specific clones were spike mono-reactive.

This CDR3 contains 15 residues. The trim removed 5 bases at V and 8 bases at J, leaving 9 bases unmatched. Germline V lookup: CDR1 MDHEN, CDR2 SYDVKM. The TCR comes from a human donor who had recovered from COVID-19. J is TRBJ1-2 and V is TRBV28; 12 bases agree with TRBD1. Input material: CD4+ T cells from blood, cultured in vitro. CDR3 sequence (DNA): TGTGCCAGCAGTCTCCTCGGGACAGGGGGCGCAGGCTACACCTTC. It encodes CASSLLGTGGAGYTF.